This TCR beta chain derives from a study of response to subunit inactivated influenza vaccine listed by TCRdb under 2018. At the level of the whole study: To follow how T cells responded to a trivalent subunit inactivated influenza vaccine, the researchers relied on deep quantitative profiling of the T cell receptor repertoire.

Receptor libraries were prepared by RT-PCR. TCRdb lists the instrument as Illumina HiSeq 2500. The public sequencing data were trimmed at Q25 with fastp and processed into clonotypes with MiXCR by TCRdb, which kept only in-frame beta chains. Rows are combined by CDR3 protein, so each entry shows the most common genes and DNA. The sample table lists under 800,000 distinct CDR3 sequences, about 15% of them with a count of one. Together, the top ten hold around 6.5% of the sample. The study at large found these results: According to the authors, only a limited number of new T cells may be recruited by each seasonal influenza vaccination.

A distance of 9 bases separates the germline ends of V and J, which lose 0 bases and 0 bases respectively. CDR1 and CDR2 (MNHEY, SVGAGI) derive from the germline V gene. The CDR3 has 15 amino acids, counting the end cysteine and phenylalanine. Of all the DNA, just the CDR3 is kept, 45 bases in frame from base 1. The sample holds a few counts of this clonotype. No antigen is known for it. Within one base of it there is no much larger clone, and no base qualities were kept. This clonotype was obtained from a man over 45 who received an inactivated influenza vaccine. Donor details come from another sample of the same person, matched by shared clones. This material consisted of PBMCs from blood, taken about 14 days before vaccination. The sequence is built from TRBV6-5 and TRBJ2-7; the D gene is possibly TRBD2, with 5 bases matching. The CDR3 reads as follows: CASSYSPGNSYEQYF. The nucleotide sequence is TGTGCCAGCAGTTACTCGCCCGGGAACTCCTACGAGCAGTACTTC.